The sample holds many counts of the clone carrying this TCR beta chain. Its specificity is not known. Synthesis of TCR cDNA relied on 5'RACE template switching, which attached a universal primer site and UMIs. Each CDR3 protein is one row after TCRdb ran MiXCR on the 5' RACE reads. Altogether a few hundred thousand distinct CDR3 sequences are present, around an eighth being singletons, with the ten largest covering 3% to 4%. The record originates from a study of T cells after yellow fever vaccination. Findings and limits, study-wide: Booster samples showed a return of most primary-vaccination clones (roughly 96% CD4, around 88% CD8). Sorted repertoires could include abundant contaminating clonotypes from bulk cells. The secondary T-cell response peaked on day 5, not day 15, but was weaker.

V lost 4 bases, J lost 6 bases, and 15 bases lay in between. CDR3 length: 15 residues. Germline V gives CDR1 LGHDT, CDR2 YNNKEL (reference sequence). Sequenced here: CD4+ T cells sorted from PBMCs, sampled 15 days after the yellow fever booster vaccination. This chain joins TRBV3-1 and TRBJ1-4; D perhaps matches TRBD1 (6 bases). This receptor was obtained from a man in his late teens or twenties who received the YFV17D yellow fever vaccine. The CDR3 is CASSPIGTRYEKLFF. CDR3 bases: TGTGCCAGCAGCCCAATCGGGACACGCTATGAAAAACTGTTTTTT.